What follows are 2 T cell receptor beta chains derived from one specimen sequenced in a study of T cell responses to AZD1222 COVID-19 vaccine. Clones were sequenced by immunoSEQ multiplex PCR, and TCRdb holds only the in-frame ones, with some missing. The table shows 150,000 to 200,000 clones, with 92% occurring only once. The material was peripheral blood, obtained 28 days after the second AZD1222 dose. Receptors were obtained from an adult who received the AZD1222 COVID-19 vaccine.

CDR3 protein: CASSPGGAPEKLFF. The CDR3 DNA is TGTGCCAGCAGCCCCGGGGGGGCGCCCGAAAAACTGTTTTTT. V usage is TRBV5-8 and J usage is TRBJ1-4; D is possibly TRBD1 (6 bases). V lost 4 bases to trimming and J lost 8 bases, with 15 bases between them. Per the germline V gene, CDR1 is SGHTS and CDR2 is YDEGEE. This CDR3 is built from 14 residues.

V gene TRBV4-1 combines with J gene TRBJ1-4, with a possible D match to TRBD1 (5 bases). The CDR3 runs 15 residues. V lost 1 base and J 7 bases, leaving 13 bases between the germline ends. CDR1 is MGHRA, CDR2 YSYEKL, per germline. CDR3 nucleotide sequence: TGCGCCAGCAGCCAAGCCCCCTCAAGGGGTGAAAAACTGTTTTTT. Translated: CASSQAPSRGEKLFF.